Listed below are T cell receptor beta chains from one sample, sequenced in a study of molecular identifiers for immune sequencing clone quantification. Via MiXCR, TCRdb re-called the PCR reads, giving one row per CDR3 protein. The sample contains a few hundred thousand distinct CDR3 sequences, approximately 25% of which appear only once. The sequencing input was naive CD8+ T cells from blood, with Jurkat cell RNA spiked in. Every receptor here comes from a human donor in good health. Some libraries in this study had Jurkat cell RNA spiked in. Each CDR3 is given with its conserved first and last residue. Fields, in order: D gene, J gene, V gene, clone size, CDR3 protein, CDR3 DNA. The D gene is left open where the match is weak. The size of a clone is reported for some rows only, either as once, few or many, or as a class for expanded clones.

>TRBD2|TRBJ2-7|TRBV30|few
CAWTTWGGVAYEQYF
TGTGCCTGGACCACCTGGGGGGGAGTCGCCTACGAGCAGTACTTC
>NA|TRBJ2-3|TRBV4-1|NA
CASSQHQQGYTDTQYF
TGCGCCAGCAGCCAACATCAACAGGGCTACACAGATACGCAGTATTTT
>NA|TRBJ2-2|TRBV18|NA
CASSLYRDMNTGELFF
TGTGCCAGCTCATTATACCGGGACATGAACACCGGGGAGCTGTTTTTT
>NA|TRBJ2-7|TRBV27|NA
CASSFYSQGGEQYF
TGTGCCAGCAGTTTTTATTCCCAGGGAGGCGAGCAGTACTTC
>NA|TRBJ1-2|TRBV2|NA
CASRAEGPNTSGYTF
TGTGCCAGCAGGGCCGAAGGGCCGAATACTAGTGGCTACACCTTC
>TRBD2|TRBJ2-7|TRBV27|few
CASSSSGLAAYEQYF
TGTGCCAGCAGTTCGTCGGGACTAGCCGCCTACGAGCAGTACTTC
>NA|TRBJ2-7|TRBV7-9|many
CASSNSGGPEQYF
TGTGCCAGCAGCAACAGCGGTGGGCCCGAGCAGTACTTC
>NA|TRBJ2-3|TRBV20-1|few
CSARDPLGPNTQYF
TGCAGTGCTAGGGACCCTCTCGGGCCAAATACGCAGTATTTT
>NA|TRBJ2-5|TRBV4-3|NA
CASRLSPWPPAPPPAPPSF
TGCGCCAGCCGCCTCAGTCCCTGGCCGCCCGCCCCGCCCCCCGCGCCCCCGTCCTTC
>NA|TRBJ2-7|TRBV27|few
CASSYIRGEQYF
TGTGCCAGCAGTTATATCCGGGGGGAGCAGTACTTC
>NA|TRBJ1-5|TRBV27|NA
CASRVTGDQPQHF
TGTGCCAGCAGGGTGACAGGAGATCAGCCCCAGCATTTT
>NA|TRBJ1-1|TRBV6-2/TRBV6-3|many
CASIPRSNTEAFF
TGTGCCAGCATCCCCCGCTCGAACACTGAAGCTTTCTTT
>NA|TRBJ1-3|TRBV5-6|NA
CASSLFPAQQNTIYF
TGTGCCAGCAGCTTGTTTCCAGCCCAACAAAACACCATATATTTT
>TRBD1|TRBJ2-7|TRBV7-2|once
CASNIGQVSYEQYF
TGTGCCAGCAACATCGGACAGGTCTCCTACGAGCAGTACTTC
>TRBD2|TRBJ2-1|TRBV6-2/TRBV6-3|NA
CASSYPSLAGRYNEQFF
TGTGCCAGCAGTTACCCCTCCCTAGCGGGACGATACAATGAGCAGTTCTTC
>NA|TRBJ2-3|TRBV27|NA
CASSLSTLGADTQYF
TGTGCCAGCAGTTTATCCACCTTAGGGGCAGATACGCAGTATTTT
>NA|TRBJ1-1|TRBV7-9|many
CASSALGEMNTEAFF
TGTGCCAGCAGCGCCCTTGGAGAAATGAACACTGAAGCTTTCTTT
>NA|TRBJ1-2|TRBV20-1|NA
CSANAGRTGPNYGYTF
TGCAGTGCAAATGCCGGCAGGACGGGACCTAACTATGGCTACACCTTC
>NA|TRBJ2-7|TRBV10-3|few
CAISESRYTTYEQYF
TGTGCCATCAGTGAGTCAAGGTATACTACCTACGAGCAGTACTTC